This T cell receptor beta chain is drawn from a study of blood T cell repertoires in COVID-19. Whole-study context: Both acute and convalescent COVID-19 samples were obtained from the United States, Italy and Spain. PBMCs, B-cell-depleted T cells, or T cells provided the cDNA or gDNA that made up the material.

Per the original data handling: Amplification from reference gene primers served as the basis for estimated nucleated cell counts. The table came from immunoSEQ multiplex PCR; TCRdb's copy has only in-frame clones and leaves some out. V and J calls and clone size follow that table, whereas D and trimming were derived from the DNA. The data show roughly 160,000 clones, with around nine tenths seen just once and roughly 0.53% held by the top ten. One Seattle source followed patients from active infection through their disease course. Sample: peripheral blood. This TCR derives from a man between 60 and 75 years old with COVID-19, enrolled during active disease.

In DNA, the CDR3 is TGTGCCAGCAGCTTATGGGGCAACACCGGGGAGCTGTTTTTT. Translation gives CASSLWGNTGELFF. The chain combines TRBV5-6 with TRBJ2-2; TRBD1 is a possible D gene (5 bases). The V end lost 2 bases, the J end lost 2 bases, and 7 bases lay between the germline ends. The CDR3 sequence is 14 residues long. Germline V lookup: CDR1 SGHDT, CDR2 YYEEEE.